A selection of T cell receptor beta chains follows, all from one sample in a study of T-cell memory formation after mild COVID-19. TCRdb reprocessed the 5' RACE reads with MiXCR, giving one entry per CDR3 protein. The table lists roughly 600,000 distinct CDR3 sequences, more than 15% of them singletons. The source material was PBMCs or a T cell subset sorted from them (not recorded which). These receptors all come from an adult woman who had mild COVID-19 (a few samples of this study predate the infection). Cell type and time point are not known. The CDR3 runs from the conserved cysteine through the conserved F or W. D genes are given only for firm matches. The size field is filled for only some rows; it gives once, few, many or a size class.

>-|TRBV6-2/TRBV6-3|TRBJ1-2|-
TGTGCCAGCGGCCGGGACCCGGGGCAGTATGGCTACACCTTC
CASGRDPGQYGYTF
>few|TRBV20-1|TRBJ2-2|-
TGCAGTGCTAGGGGACCTTTGAACACCGGGGAGCTGTTTTTT
CSARGPLNTGELFF
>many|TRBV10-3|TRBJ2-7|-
TGTGCCGTCGGATTCTCCTACGAGCAGTACTTC
CAVGFSYEQYF
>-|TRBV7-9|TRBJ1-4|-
TGTGCCAGCAGCGTCGGGACCGGTAATGAAAAACTGTTTTTT
CASSVGTGNEKLFF
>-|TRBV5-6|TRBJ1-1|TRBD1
TGTGCCAGCAGCTTTACAGGGGACATTTTCCCTAACACTGAAGCTTTCTTT
CASSFTGDIFPNTEAFF
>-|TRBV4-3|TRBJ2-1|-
TGCGCCAGCAGCCAAGGTTGGGGGACGGTCAACAATGAGCAGTTCTTC
CASSQGWGTVNNEQFF
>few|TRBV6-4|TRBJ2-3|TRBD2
TGTGCCAGCCTTTGTAGGGGAGCGGGGGCCACAGATACGCAGTATTTT
CASLCRGAGATDTQYF
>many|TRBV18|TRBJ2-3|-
TGTGCCAGCTCATCGGGATCCCATACGCAGTATTTT
CASSSGSHTQYF
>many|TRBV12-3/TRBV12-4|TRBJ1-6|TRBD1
TGTGCCAGCAGTTTGGGACAGGATAATTCACCCCTCCACTTT
CASSLGQDNSPLHF
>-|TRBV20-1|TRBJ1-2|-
TGCAGTGCTAGAGACCCTTCACACGGGGGCTATGGCTACACCTTC
CSARDPSHGGYGYTF
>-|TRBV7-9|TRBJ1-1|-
TGTGCCAGCAGCTTAGGGGTAGGCTTTCGGAACACTGAAGCTTTCTTT
CASSLGVGFRNTEAFF
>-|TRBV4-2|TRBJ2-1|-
TGTGCCAGCAGCCAAGCTAGCAGAAGATACAATGAGCAGTTCTTC
CASSQASRRYNEQFF
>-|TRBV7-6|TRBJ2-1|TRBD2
TGTGCCAGCAGCTTATCTAGGGGAGGGTACAATGAGCAGTTCTTC
CASSLSRGGYNEQFF
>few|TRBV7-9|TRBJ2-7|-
TGTGCCAGCAGCAAAATAACGGCCAACTACGAGCAGTACTTC
CASSKITANYEQYF
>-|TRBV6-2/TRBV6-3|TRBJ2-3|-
TGTGCCAGCAGGCTACTCGGGGGTAGCACAGATACGCAGTATTTT
CASRLLGGSTDTQYF
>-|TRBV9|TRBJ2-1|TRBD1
TGTGCCAGCAGCTCCCGGACAGGGCCCTCCTACAATGAGCAGTTCTTC
CASSSRTGPSYNEQFF
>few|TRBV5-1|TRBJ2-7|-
TGCGCCAGCAGCCCCCAGAGGAGGCTCAGCTCCTACGAGCAGTACTTC
CASSPQRRLSSYEQYF
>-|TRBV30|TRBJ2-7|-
TGTGCCTGGAGTGTATCAGTTTTTGAGCAGTACTTC
CAWSVSVFEQYF
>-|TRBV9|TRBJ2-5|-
TGTGCCAGCAGCGTCGGCCAGGGGAGTGAGGAGACCCAGTACTTC
CASSVGQGSEETQYF
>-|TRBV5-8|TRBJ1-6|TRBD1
TGTGCCAGCAGCTTGCGTTCGGGACAGGGGGCTTCACCCCTCCACTTT
CASSLRSGQGASPLHF
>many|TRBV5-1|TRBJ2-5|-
TGCGCCAGCAGCATCAGGAATTTTGAGGAGACCCAGTACTTC
CASSIRNFEETQYF
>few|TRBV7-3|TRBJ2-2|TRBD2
TGTGCCAGCAGCTACCGAGCGGGGGGGCCCATCACCGGGGAGCTGTTTTTT
CASSYRAGGPITGELFF
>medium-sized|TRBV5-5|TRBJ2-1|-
TGTGCCAGCAGCTTGCCCACCTCGGGTGAGCAGTTCTTC
CASSLPTSGEQFF
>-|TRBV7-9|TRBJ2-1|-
TGTGCCAGCAGCCCCCTGACAGAAGCGAATGAGCAGTTCTTC
CASSPLTEANEQFF
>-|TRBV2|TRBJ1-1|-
TGTGCCAGCAGAGTGACGGGAGGACCCACTGAAGCTTTCTTT
CASRVTGGPTEAFF
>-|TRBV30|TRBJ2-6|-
TGTGCCTGGAGTACAGGGCCCTCTGGGGCCAACGTCCTGACTTTC
CAWSTGPSGANVLTF
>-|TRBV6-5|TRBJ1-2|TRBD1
TGTGCCAGCAGTCTCGGACAGGGGATCCATGGCTACACCTTC
CASSLGQGIHGYTF
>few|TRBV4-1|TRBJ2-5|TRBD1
TGCGCCAGCAGCCGGCCCGGGACAGGGTCCCAAGAGACCCAGTACTTC
CASSRPGTGSQETQYF
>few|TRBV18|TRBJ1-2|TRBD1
TGTGCCAGCTCACCCGGACAGGGGGCGCGAGGCTACACCTTC
CASSPGQGARGYTF
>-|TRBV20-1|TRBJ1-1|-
TGCAGTGCTAGTGTGGCCGCAGGTGAAGCTTTCTTT
CSASVAAGEAFF
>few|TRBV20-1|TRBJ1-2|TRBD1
TGCAGTGCTAGAATACCCACTCTGGACAGGAGGGAGTTTCGCTACACCTTC
CSARIPTLDRREFRYTF
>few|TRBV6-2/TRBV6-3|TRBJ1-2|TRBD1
TGTGCCAGCAGTTACGGGGACAGGAACTATGGCTACACCTTC
CASSYGDRNYGYTF
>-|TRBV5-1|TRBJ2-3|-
TGCGCCAGCAGTGGGGAGGGCACAGATACGCAGTATTTT
CASSGEGTDTQYF
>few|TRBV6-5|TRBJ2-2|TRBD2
TGTGCCAGCCAAACTAGCGGGGTGAACACCGGGGAGCTGTTTTTT
CASQTSGVNTGELFF
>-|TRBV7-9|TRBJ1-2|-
TGTGCCAGCAGCCCGCCGGGACTGCTCTCTGGCTACACCTTC
CASSPPGLLSGYTF
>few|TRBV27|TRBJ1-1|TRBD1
TGTGCCAGCAGTGCCGCCCCGGGACAGTCTTTGAACACTGAAGCTTTCTTT
CASSAAPGQSLNTEAFF
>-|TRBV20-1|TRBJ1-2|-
TGCAGTGCTAGAGGACACCGCTACTATGGCTACACCTTC
CSARGHRYYGYTF
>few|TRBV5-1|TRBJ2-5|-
TGCGCCAGCCGCCAGGGCCCTATCCAAGAGACCCAGTACTTC
CASRQGPIQETQYF
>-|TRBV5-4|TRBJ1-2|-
TGTGCCAGCAGCTTTGACGGGGTAGATAACTATGGCTACACCTTC
CASSFDGVDNYGYTF
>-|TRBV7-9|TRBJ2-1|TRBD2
TGTGCCAGCAGTTCCCCACAGTACCGGGGGGCCTACAATGAGCAGTTCTTC
CASSSPQYRGAYNEQFF
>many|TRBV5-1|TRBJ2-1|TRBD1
TGCGCCAGCAGCCCTAGACAGGGGCCTCCGGATGAGCAGTTCTTC
CASSPRQGPPDEQFF
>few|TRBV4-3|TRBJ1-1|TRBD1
TGCGCCAGCAGCCAAGGAGACAGGGTTGGAAGCGCTGAAGCTTTCTTT
CASSQGDRVGSAEAFF